This T cell receptor (beta chain) emerged from a study of shared clonotypes between healthy human individuals. As for the study in general: CD4 naive and memory got three plates each, CD8 naive two, CD8 memory one. Study-wide results and caveats: Shared across a handful of donors were approximately 5% of the naive CD4 clonotypes.

Trimming took 0 bases from V and 4 from J; bases not matched to a gene: 7. The CDR3 has 16 amino acids. Germline-derived CDR1 and CDR2 are SGHDN and FVKESK. As handled by the study authors: Filtering differed for immunoSEQ, which gave only junction sequences without quality scores. The data were produced by immunoSEQ multiplex PCR, yet TCRdb's version contains in-frame clones alone and is incomplete. Clonal size and the V and J genes are those of that table, whereas D and trimming came from the DNA. This sample carries more than 500,000 clones, roughly 95% of them seen once, and the ten largest clones take around 0.067%. Concerning this clone: The antigen is undetermined.

The V and J genes are TRBV14 and TRBJ2-5; 8 positions match TRBD2. The clonotype comes from a woman in her 30s in good health. The sequenced sample was naive CD4+ T cells sorted from blood. Subset indicated: CD45RA+ positively selected. The CDR3 sequence: CASSQDPGTRGETQYF. The CDR3 DNA reads TGTGCCAGCAGCCAAGACCCTGGGACTAGGGGAGAGACCCAGTACTTC.